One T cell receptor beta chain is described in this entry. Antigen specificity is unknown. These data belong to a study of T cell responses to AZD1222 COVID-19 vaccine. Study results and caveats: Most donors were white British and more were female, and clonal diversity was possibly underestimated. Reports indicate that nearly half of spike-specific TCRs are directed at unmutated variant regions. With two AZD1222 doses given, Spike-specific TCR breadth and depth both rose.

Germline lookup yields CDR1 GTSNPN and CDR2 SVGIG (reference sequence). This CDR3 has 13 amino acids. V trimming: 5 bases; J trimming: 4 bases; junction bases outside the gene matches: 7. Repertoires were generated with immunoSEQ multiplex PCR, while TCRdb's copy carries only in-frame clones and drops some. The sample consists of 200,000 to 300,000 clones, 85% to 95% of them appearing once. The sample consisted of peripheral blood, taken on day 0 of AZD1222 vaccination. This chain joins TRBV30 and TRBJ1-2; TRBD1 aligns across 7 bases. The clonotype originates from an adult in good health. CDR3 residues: CAWVGQAAYGYTF. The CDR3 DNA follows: TGTGCCTGGGTAGGACAGGCGGCCTATGGCTACACCTTC.